One sample yielded the 9 T cell receptor beta chains listed below, sequenced in a study of T cell responses to AZD1222 COVID-19 vaccine. Measured with immunoSEQ multiplex PCR; TCRdb has only the in-frame clones, and not every one. The table has roughly 150,000 clones, 85% to 95% seen once. Sample: peripheral blood, taken on day 0 of AZD1222 vaccination. These receptors originate from an adult in good health.

The genes are TRBV6-2 or TRBV6-3 and TRBJ2-7, with D unclear. Germline CDR1 reads MNHEY; CDR2 reads SVGEGT. There are 14 residues in the CDR3. The V gene lost 2 bases and the J gene lost 3 bases, with 11 bases spanning the gap. CDR3 nucleotides: TGTGCCAGCAGTTACACCGACCGGTTCTACGAGCAGTACTTC. It is translated as CASSYTDRFYEQYF.

This chain joins TRBV7-8 and TRBJ1-2; D gene ambiguous. The CDR3 runs to 14 residues. Trimming removed 0 bases at V and 1 base at J, with 6 bases between. The V gene's germline CDR1 is SGHVS and CDR2 FQNEAQ. The CDR3, as DNA: TGTGCCAGCAGCTTAGCGGGCAGTAACTATGGCTACACCTTC. Residues: CASSLAGSNYGYTF.

The chain links TRBV19 to TRBJ2-7; TRBD1 matches at 9 bases. Germline CDR1 reads LNHDA; CDR2 reads SQIVND (reference sequence). The ends lost 6 bases at V and 4 bases at J; junction bases unmatched: 7. The CDR3 has 14 amino acids. Here the CDR3 DNA reads TGTGCCAGTAGCAGGACAGGGGAGCGGTACGAGCAGTACTTC. It is translated as CASSRTGERYEQYF.

This chain uses TRBV11-2 with TRBJ1-2; D call uncertain. CDR1 SGHAT and CDR2 FQNNGV come from the germline V gene. The CDR3 totals 14 residues. Between the trimmed V and J ends, which lost 1 base and 1 base, there was a span of 7 bases. The CDR3 reads CASSLGTVNYGYTF. The CDR3 DNA sequence: TGTGCCAGCAGCTTAGGAACAGTTAACTATGGCTACACCTTC. Combining the CDR3 with reference TRBV11-2 and TRBJ1-2 gives the whole variable domain EAGVAQSPRYKIIEKRQSVAFWCNPISGHATLYWYQQILGQGPKLLIQFQNNGVVDDSQLPKDRFSAERLKGVDSTLKIQPAKLEDSAVYLCASSLGTVNYGYTFGSGTRLTVV.

This clone was detected once. This chain joins TRBV15 and TRBJ2-7, with no clear D. The germline V and J ends were trimmed by 0 bases and 2 bases, with 17 bases remaining between them. CDR3 length: 17 amino acids. CDR1 is LNHNV, CDR2 YYDKDF, per germline (reference sequence). The CDR3 spells CATSREAGQAFTYEQYF. The CDR3, as DNA: TGTGCCACCAGCAGAGAAGCTGGGCAGGCATTCACCTACGAGCAGTACTTC.

The genes are TRBV15 and TRBJ1-6, with D tentatively TRBD1 (6 bases). V lost 6 bases and J 8 bases, leaving 17 bases between the germline ends. Germline values: CDR1 LNHNV, CDR2 YYDKDF (reference sequence). This CDR3 spans 15 amino acids. CDR3 protein: CATRSRQQGDSPLHF. DNA for the CDR3: TGTGCCACCAGATCGAGGCAACAGGGCGATTCACCCCTCCACTTT.

The chain uses TRBV6-5 and TRBJ1-6; D is ambiguous. The CDR3 contains 11 residues. The germline V gene has CDR1 MNHEY and CDR2 SVGAGI. V was shortened by 4 bases and J by 11 bases, with 6 bases between the two germline ends. Here the CDR3 DNA reads TGTGCCAGCAGTTTTACCGCACCCCTCCACTTT. It codes for CASSFTAPLHF.

The rearrangement links TRBV5-1 to TRBJ2-3; 7 bases are a match to TRBD1. J gave up 0 bases and V 4 bases, and 2 bases lay outside the gene matches. Germline V gives CDR1 SGHRS, CDR2 YFSETQ. The CDR3 has 14 amino acids. CDR3 protein: CASSPGQSTDTQYF. Written as DNA, the CDR3 is TGCGCCAGCAGCCCGGGACAGAGCACAGATACGCAGTATTTT.

This clone was seen at least ten times. This chain uses TRBV25-1 with TRBJ2-7; 10 nucleotides align to TRBD1. In germline, CDR1 is MGHDK, CDR2 SYGVNS. The CDR3 covers 12 residues. The CDR3 region is CATGTGAYEQYF. The DNA for the CDR3 is TGTGCTACGGGGACAGGGGCCTACGAGCAGTACTTC.